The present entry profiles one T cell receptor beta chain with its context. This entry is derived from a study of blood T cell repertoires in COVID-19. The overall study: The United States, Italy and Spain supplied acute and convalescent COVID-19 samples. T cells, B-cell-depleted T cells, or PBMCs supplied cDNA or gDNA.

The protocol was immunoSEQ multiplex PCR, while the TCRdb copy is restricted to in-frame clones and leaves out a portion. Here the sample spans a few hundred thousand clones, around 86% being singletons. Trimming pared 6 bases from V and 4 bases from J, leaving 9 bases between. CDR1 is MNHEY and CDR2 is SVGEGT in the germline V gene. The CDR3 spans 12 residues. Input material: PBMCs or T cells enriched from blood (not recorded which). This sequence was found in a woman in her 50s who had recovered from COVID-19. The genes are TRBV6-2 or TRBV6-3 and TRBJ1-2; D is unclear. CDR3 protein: CASSTDFYGYTF. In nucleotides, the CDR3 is TGTGCCAGCAGCACCGACTTCTATGGCTACACCTTC.